This record looks at one T cell receptor beta chain sequence and its context. The data were obtained in a study of T cell changes during pregnancy in multiple sclerosis. Method: immunoSEQ multiplex PCR; TCRdb's copy keeps in-frame clones and lacks some. The table records roughly 40,000 clones, around nine tenths of them present only once. The receptor's source is a female donor with multiple sclerosis, enrolled in a pregnancy study. The sample was CD4+ T cells from peripheral blood mononuclear cells, taken after pregnancy.

CDR3 loop: CASSYRQTSGELFF. In DNA, the CDR3 is TGCGCCAGCAGCTACAGACAGACAAGCGGGGAGCTGTTTTTT. The rearrangement links TRBV4-3 to TRBJ2-2; tentatively, D is TRBD1 (5 bases). V was cut by 5 bases and J by 7 bases, with 14 bases left in between. Germline-derived CDR1 and CDR2 are LGHNA and YSLEER. This CDR3 has 14 amino acids.